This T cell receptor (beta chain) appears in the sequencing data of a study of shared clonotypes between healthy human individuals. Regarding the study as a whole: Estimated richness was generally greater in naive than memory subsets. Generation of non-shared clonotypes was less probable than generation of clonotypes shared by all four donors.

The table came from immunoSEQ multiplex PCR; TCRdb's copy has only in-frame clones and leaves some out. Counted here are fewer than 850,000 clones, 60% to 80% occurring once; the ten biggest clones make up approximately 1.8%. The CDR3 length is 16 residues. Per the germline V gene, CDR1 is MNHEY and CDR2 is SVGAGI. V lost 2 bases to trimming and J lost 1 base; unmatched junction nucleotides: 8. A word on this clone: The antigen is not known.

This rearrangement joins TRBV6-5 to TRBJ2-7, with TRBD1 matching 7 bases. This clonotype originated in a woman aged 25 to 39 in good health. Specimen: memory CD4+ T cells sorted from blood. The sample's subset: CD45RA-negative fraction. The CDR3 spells CASSYPTGHNSYEQYF. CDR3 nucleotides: TGTGCCAGCAGTTACCCGACAGGGCATAATTCCTACGAGCAGTACTTC.